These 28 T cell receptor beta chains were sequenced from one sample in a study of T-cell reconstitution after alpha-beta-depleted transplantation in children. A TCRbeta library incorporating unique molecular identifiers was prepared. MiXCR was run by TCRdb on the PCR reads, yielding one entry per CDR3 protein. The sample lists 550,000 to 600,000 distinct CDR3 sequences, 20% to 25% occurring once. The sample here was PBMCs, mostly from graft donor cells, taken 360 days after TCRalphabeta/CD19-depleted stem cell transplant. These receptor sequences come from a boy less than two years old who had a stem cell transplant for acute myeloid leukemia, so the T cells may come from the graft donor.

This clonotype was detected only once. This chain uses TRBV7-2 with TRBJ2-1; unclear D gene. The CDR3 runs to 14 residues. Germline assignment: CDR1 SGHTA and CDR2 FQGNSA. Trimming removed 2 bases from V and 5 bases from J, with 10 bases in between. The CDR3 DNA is TGTGCCAGCAGCTTAAGGGCGTGGGACAATGAGCAGTTCTTC. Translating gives CASSLRAWDNEQFF.

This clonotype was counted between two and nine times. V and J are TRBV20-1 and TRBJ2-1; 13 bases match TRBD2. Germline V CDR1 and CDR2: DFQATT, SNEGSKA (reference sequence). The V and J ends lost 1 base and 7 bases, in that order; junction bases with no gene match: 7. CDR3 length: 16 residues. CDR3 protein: CSARGLAGGRGNEQFF. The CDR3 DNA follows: TGCAGTGCTAGAGGACTAGCGGGGGGTCGCGGGAATGAGCAGTTCTTC.

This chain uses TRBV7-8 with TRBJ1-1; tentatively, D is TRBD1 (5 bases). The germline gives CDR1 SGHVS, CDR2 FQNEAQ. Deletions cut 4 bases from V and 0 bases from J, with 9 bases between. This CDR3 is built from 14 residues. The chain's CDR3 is CASSWGRVNTEAFF. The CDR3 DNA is TGTGCCAGCAGCTGGGGACGGGTGAACACTGAAGCTTTCTTT.

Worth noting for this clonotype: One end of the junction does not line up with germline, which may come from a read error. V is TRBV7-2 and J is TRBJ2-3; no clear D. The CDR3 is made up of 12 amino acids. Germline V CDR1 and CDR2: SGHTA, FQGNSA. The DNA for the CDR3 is TGTGCCAGCAGCTGCGCAGCTCAGACGCAATATTTT. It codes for CASSCAAQTQYF.

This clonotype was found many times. CDR3 sequence: CASSLELVISETQYF. Written as DNA, the CDR3 is TGTGCCAGCAGCTTAGAACTAGTAATCTCGGAGACCCAGTACTTC. The chain uses TRBV7-9 and TRBJ2-5; a weak D match, TRBD2 (5 bases). V lost 1 base to trimming and J lost 5 bases, with 14 bases between them. CDR3 size: 15 residues. Germline CDR1 SEHNR, CDR2 FQNEAQ (reference sequence).

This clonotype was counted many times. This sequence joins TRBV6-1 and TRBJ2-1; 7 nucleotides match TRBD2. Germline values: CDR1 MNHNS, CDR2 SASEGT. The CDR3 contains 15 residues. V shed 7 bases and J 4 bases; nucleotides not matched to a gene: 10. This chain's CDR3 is CASTRDSGGYNEQFF. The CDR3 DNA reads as TGTGCCAGCACCCGGGACTCGGGGGGTTACAATGAGCAGTTCTTC.

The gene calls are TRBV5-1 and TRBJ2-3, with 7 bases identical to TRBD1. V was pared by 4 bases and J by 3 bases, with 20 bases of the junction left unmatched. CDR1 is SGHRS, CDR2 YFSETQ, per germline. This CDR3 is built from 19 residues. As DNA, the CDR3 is TGCGCCAGCAGCCCAGCTGGACTCCCGGACAGGATAGGAACAGATACGCAGTATTTT. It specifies CASSPAGLPDRIGTDTQYF. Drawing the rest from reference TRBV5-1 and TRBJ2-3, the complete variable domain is KAGVTQTPRYLIKTRGQQVTLSCSPISGHRSVSWYQQTPGQGLQFLFEYFSETQRNKGNFPGRFSGRQFSNSRSEMNVSTLELGDSALYLCASSPAGLPDRIGTDTQYFGPGTRLTVL.

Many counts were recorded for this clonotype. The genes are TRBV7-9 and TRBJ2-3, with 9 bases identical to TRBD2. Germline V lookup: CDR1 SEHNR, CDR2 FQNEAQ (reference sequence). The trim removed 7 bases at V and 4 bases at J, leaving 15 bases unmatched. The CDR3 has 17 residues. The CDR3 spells CASTRNVPSGAPDTQYF. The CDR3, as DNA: TGTGCCAGCACCCGAAACGTGCCTAGCGGGGCCCCAGATACGCAGTATTTT. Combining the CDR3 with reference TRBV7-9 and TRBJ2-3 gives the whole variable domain DTGVSQNPRHKITKRGQNVTFRCDPISEHNRLYWYRQTLGQGPEFLTYFQNEAQLEKSRLLSDRFSAERPKGSFSTLEIQRTEQGDSAMYLCASTRNVPSGAPDTQYFGPGTRLTVL.

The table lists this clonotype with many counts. The CDR3: CSARDSAPVSYEQYF. CDR3 nucleotide sequence: TGCAGTGCTAGAGATTCGGCGCCTGTGTCCTACGAGCAGTACTTC. The genes are TRBV20-1 and TRBJ2-7; D gene unclear. In germline, CDR1 is DFQATT, CDR2 SNEGSKA (reference sequence). Between the trimmed V and J ends, which lost 0 bases and 1 base, there was a span of 13 bases. The length of the CDR3 is 15 residues.

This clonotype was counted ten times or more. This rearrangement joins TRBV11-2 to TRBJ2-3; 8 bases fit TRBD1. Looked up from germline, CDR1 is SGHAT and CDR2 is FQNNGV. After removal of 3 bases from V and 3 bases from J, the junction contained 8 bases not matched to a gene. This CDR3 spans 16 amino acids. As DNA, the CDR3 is TGTGCCAGCAGCTTTAGAGGGCGACAGGGGACAGATACGCAGTATTTT. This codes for CASSFRGRQGTDTQYF.

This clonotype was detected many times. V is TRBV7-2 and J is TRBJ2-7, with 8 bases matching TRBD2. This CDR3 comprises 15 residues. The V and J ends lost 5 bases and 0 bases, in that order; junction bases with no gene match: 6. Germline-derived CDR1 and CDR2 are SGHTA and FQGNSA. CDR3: CASSPLAGHSYEQYF. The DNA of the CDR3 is TGTGCCAGCAGCCCCTTAGCGGGGCACTCCTACGAGCAGTACTTC.

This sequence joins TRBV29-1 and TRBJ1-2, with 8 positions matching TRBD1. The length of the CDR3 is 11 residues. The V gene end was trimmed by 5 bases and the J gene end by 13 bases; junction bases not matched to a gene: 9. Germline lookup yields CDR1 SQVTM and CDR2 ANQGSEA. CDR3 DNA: TGCAGCGTTACCGGGACAGGTACTTGCACCTTC. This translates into CSVTGTGTCTF.

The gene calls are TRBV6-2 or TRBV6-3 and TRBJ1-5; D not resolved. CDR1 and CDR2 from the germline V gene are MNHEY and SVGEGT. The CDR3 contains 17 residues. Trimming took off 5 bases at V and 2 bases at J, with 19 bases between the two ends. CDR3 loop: CASSTPGGRYGNQPQHF. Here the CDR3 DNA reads TGTGCCAGCAGTACCCCGGGAGGAAGGTACGGCAATCAGCCCCAGCATTTT.

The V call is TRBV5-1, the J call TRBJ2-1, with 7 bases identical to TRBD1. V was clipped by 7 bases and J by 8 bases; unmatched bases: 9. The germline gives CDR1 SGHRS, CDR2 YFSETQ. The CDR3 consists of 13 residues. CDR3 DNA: TGCGCCAGCCGGGACAGTGTGCTTCATGAGCAGTTCTTC. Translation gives CASRDSVLHEQFF.

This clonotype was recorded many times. The CDR3 coding sequence is TGCAGCGTTGGCGACCGGAGCTCCTACAATGAGCAGTTCTTC. Its protein is CSVGDRSSYNEQFF. The V and J genes are TRBV29-1 and TRBJ2-1; D remains unclear. The germline V gene encodes CDR1 SQVTM and CDR2 ANQGSEA. This CDR3 is 14 amino acids long. V dropped 4 bases and J dropped 0 bases, with 10 bases sitting between them.

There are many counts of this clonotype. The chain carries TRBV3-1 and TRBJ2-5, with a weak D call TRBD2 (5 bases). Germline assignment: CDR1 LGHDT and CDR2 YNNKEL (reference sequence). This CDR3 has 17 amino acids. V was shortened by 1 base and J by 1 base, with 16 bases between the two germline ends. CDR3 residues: CASSQVLSGWGQETQYF. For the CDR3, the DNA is TGTGCCAGCAGCCAAGTTTTATCGGGATGGGGCCAAGAGACCCAGTACTTC.

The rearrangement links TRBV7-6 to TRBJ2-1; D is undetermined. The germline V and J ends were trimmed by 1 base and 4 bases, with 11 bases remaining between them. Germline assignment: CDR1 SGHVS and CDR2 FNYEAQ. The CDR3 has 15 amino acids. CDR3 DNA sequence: TGTGCCAGCAGCTTAGTATTAGAAGAGTACAATGAGCAGTTCTTC. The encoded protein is CASSLVLEEYNEQFF.

CDR3 region: CASSQDRTGANEKLFF. CDR3 nucleotide sequence: TGCGCCAGCAGCCAAGATCGGACAGGGGCTAATGAAAAACTGTTTTTT. The J gene is TRBJ1-4, the V gene TRBV4-3; 9 bases match TRBD1. The V segment lost 0 bases and the J segment 3 bases; nucleotides outside the gene matches: 2. Germline lookup yields CDR1 LGHNA and CDR2 YSLEER. The CDR3 extends over 16 amino acids.

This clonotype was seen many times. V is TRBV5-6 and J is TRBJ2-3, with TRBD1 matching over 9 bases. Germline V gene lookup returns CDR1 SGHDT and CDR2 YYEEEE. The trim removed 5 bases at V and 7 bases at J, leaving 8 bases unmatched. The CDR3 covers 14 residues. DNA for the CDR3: TGTGCCAGCAGTCTGGGGACAGGGTTTTATACGCAGTATTTT. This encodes CASSLGTGFYTQYF.

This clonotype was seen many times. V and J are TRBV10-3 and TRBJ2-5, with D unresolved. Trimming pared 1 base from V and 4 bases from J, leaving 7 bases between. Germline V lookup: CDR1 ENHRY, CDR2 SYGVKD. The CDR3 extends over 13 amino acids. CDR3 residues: CAISEFEGETQYF. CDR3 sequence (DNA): TGTGCCATCAGTGAGTTCGAAGGAGAGACCCAGTACTTC.

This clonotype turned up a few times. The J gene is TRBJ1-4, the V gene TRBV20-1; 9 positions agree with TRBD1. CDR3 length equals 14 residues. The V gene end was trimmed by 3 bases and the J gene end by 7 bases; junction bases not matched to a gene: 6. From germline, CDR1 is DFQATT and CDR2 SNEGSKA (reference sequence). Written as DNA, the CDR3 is TGCAGTGCTAGGGTACAGGGGGCGGGTGAAAAACTGTTTTTT. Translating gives CSARVQGAGEKLFF.

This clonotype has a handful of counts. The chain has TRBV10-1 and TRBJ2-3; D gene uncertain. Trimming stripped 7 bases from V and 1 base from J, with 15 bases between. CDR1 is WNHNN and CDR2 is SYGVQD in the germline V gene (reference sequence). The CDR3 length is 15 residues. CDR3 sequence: CASKSRKTGTDTQYF. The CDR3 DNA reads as TGCGCCAGCAAGTCCAGAAAAACGGGCACAGATACGCAGTATTTT.

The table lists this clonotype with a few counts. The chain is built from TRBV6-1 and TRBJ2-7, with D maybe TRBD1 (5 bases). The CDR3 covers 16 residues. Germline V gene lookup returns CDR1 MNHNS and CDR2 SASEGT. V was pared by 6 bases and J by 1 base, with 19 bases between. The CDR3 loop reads CASSRSTGLGSYEQYF. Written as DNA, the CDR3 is TGTGCCAGCAGCCGCAGCACAGGTTTGGGGTCCTACGAGCAGTACTTC.

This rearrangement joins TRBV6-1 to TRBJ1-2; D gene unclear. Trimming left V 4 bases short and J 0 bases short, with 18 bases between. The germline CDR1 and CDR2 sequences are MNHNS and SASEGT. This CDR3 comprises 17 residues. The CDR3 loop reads CASSGRPLTGSNYGYTF. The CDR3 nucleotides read TGTGCCAGCAGTGGACGCCCTTTGACTGGGTCTAACTATGGCTACACCTTC.

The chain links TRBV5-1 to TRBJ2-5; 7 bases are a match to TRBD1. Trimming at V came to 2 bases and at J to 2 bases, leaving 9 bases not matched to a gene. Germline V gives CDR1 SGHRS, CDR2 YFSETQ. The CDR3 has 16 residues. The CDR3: CASSFGTGDQQETQYF. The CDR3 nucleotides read TGCGCCAGCAGCTTTGGAACAGGGGACCAACAAGAGACCCAGTACTTC.

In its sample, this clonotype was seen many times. The CDR3 DNA follows: TGTGCCAGCAGTTATTTTCCCGGGACTAGCGGGGGATTGAACACCGGGGAGCTGTTTTTT. Protein sequence: CASSYFPGTSGGLNTGELFF. The genes are TRBV6-2 or TRBV6-3 and TRBJ2-2; 14 nucleotides match TRBD2. CDR3 length equals 20 residues. In germline, CDR1 is MNHEY, CDR2 SVGEGT. V dropped 3 bases and J dropped 1; count of bases not matched to a gene: 10.

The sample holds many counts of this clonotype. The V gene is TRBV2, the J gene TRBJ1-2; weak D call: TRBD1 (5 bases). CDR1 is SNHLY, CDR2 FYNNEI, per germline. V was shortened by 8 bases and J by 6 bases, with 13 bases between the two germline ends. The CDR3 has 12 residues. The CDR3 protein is CASGEGLHGYTF. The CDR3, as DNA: TGTGCCAGCGGGGAGGGGCTACATGGCTACACCTTC.

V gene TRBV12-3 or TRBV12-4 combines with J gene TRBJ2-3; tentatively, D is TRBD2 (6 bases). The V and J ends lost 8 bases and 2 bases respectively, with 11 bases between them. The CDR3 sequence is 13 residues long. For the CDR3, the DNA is TGTGCCAGCGGTCGGGACTCCACAGATACGCAGTATTTT. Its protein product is CASGRDSTDTQYF.